Described below is a single T cell receptor beta chain sequence and its context. Its antigen is undetermined. Time point defined: week 23, last vaccination. The vaccine gave 300 ug of a 20-mer mutant IDH1 peptide subcutaneously per dose. Sequenced by immunoSEQ multiplex PCR; TCRdb stores in-frame clones only, minus some. The table lists about 53,000 clones, 80% to 90% of them singletons. The germline CDR1 and CDR2 sequences are SGDLS and YYNGEE. The junction had 13 bases not matched to a gene; V was cut back by 3 bases and J by 7 bases. The length of the CDR3 is 16 residues. This entry belongs to a study of a mutant IDH1 vaccine in newly diagnosed glioma. Study-wide background: Earlier therapy was either radiotherapy, temozolomide, or both, and most got both.

J is TRBJ2-4 and V is TRBV9; 7 positions match TRBD1. Material: PBMCs, obtained from a glioma patient whose treatment included an IDH1 peptide vaccine. This sequence was found in a woman aged 40 to 50 with glioma. Some clones in this sample may be carry-over from other donors' samples. In DNA, the CDR3 is TGTGCCAGCAGCGGCAACAGGGGCGGTGGATCGAACATTCAGTACTTC. Its protein product is CASSGNRGGGSNIQYF.